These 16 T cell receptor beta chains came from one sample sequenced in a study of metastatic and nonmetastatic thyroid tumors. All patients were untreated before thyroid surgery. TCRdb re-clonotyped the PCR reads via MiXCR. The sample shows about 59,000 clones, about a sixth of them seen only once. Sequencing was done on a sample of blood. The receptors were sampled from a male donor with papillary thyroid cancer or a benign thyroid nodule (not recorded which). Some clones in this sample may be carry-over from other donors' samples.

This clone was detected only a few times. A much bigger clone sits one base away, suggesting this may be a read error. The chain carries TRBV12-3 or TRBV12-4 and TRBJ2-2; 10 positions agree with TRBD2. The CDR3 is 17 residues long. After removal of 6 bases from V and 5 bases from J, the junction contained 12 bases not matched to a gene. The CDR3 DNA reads TGTGCCAGCAGCCACCCACTAGCGGGAAGTAGGACCGGGGAGCTGTTTTTT. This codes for CASSHPLAGSRTGELFF.

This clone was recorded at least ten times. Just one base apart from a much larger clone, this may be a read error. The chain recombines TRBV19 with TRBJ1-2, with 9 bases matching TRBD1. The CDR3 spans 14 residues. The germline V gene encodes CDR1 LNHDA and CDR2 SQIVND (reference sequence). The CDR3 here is CVSSITTGGNGYTF. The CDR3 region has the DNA TGTGTCAGTAGTATCACGACAGGGGGAAATGGCTACACCTTC.

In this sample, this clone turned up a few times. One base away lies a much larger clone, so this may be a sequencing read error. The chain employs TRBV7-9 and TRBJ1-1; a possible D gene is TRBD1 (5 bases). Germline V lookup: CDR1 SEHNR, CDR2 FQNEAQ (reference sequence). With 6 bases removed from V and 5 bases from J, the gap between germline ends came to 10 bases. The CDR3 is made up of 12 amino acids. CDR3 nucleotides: TGTGCCAGCAGGTTTGGGGGGACTGAAGCTTTCTTT. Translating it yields CASRFGGTEAFF. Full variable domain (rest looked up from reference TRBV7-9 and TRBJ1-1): DTGVSQNPRHKITKRGQNVTFRCDPISEHNRLYWYRQTLGQGPEFLTYFQNEAQLEKSRLLSDRFSAERPKGSFSTLEIQRTEQGDSAMYLCASRFGGTEAFFGQGTRLTVV.

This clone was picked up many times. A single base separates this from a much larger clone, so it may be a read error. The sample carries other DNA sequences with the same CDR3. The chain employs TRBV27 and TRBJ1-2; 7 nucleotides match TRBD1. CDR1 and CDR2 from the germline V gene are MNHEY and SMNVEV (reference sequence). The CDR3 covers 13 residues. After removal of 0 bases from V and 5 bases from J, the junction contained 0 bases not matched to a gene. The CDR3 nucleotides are TGTGCCAGCAGTTTATCGACAGGGTATGGCTACACCTTC. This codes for CASSLSTGYGYTF.

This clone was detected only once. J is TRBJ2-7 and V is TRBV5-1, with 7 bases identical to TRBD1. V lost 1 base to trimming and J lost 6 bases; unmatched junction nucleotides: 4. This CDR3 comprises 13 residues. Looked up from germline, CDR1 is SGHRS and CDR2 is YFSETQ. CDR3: CASSLTGVGEQYF. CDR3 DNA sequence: TGCGCCAGCAGCTTGACAGGGGTGGGCGAGCAGTACTTC.

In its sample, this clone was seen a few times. The CDR3, as DNA: TGTGCCAGCAGCGTCTCTTCGGGAGCAGGAGAGACCCAGTACTTC. Translation gives CASSVSSGAGETQYF. The chain recombines TRBV9 with TRBJ2-5, with D maybe TRBD2 (6 bases). The CDR3 length is 15 residues. The V and J ends lost 2 bases and 4 bases respectively, with 15 bases between them. The germline CDR1 and CDR2 sequences are SGDLS and YYNGEE.

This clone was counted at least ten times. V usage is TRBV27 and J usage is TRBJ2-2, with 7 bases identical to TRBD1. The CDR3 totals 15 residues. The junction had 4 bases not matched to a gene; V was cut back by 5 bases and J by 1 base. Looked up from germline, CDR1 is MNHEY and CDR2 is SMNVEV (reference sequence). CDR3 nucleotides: TGTGCCAGCAGTCCTCGGGACAGGAACACCGGGGAGCTGTTTTTT. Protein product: CASSPRDRNTGELFF.

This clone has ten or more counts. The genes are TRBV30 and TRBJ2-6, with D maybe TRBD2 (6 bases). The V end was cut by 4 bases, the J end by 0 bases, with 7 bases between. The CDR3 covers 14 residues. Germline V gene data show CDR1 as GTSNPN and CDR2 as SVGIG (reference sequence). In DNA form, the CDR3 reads TGTGCCTGGACCGGGGGCTCTGGGGCCAACGTCCTGACTTTC. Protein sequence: CAWTGGSGANVLTF. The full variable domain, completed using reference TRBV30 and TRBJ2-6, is SQTIHQWPATLVQPVGSPLSLECTVEGTSNPNLYWYRQAAGRGLQLLFYSVGIGQISSEVPQNLSASRPQDRQFILSSKKLLLSDSGFYLCAWTGGSGANVLTFGAGSRLTVL.

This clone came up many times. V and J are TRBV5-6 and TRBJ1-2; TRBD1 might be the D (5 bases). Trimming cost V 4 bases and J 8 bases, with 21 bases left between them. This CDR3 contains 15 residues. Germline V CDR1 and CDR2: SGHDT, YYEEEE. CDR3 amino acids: CASSTPKEGPRGYTF. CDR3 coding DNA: TGTGCCAGCAGCACCCCAAAGGAGGGGCCAAGAGGCTACACCTTC.

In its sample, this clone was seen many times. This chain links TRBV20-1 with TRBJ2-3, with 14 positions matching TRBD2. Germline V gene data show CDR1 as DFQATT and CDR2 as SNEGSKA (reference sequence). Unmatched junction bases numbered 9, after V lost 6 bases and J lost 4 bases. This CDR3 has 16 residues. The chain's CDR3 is CSAARLAGGPADTQYF. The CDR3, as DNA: TGCAGTGCCGCCAGACTAGCGGGGGGGCCGGCAGATACGCAGTATTTT.

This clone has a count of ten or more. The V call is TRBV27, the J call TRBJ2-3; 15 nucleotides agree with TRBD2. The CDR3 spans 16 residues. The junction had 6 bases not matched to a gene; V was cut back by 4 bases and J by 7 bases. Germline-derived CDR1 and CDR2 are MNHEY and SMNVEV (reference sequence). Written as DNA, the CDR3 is TGTGCCAGCAGTTGGACCGGACTAGCGGGGGGGTATACGCAGTATTTT. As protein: CASSWTGLAGGYTQYF.

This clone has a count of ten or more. The CDR3 is CASSTGLAGVSDTQYF. DNA for the CDR3: TGTGCCAGCAGCACGGGACTAGCGGGAGTTTCTGATACGCAGTATTTT. This rearrangement joins TRBV9 to TRBJ2-3, with 14 bases fitting TRBD2. CDR1 and CDR2 (germline): SGDLS, YYNGEE. The V gene end was trimmed by 4 bases and the J gene end by 6 bases; junction bases not matched to a gene: 7. The CDR3 contains 16 residues.

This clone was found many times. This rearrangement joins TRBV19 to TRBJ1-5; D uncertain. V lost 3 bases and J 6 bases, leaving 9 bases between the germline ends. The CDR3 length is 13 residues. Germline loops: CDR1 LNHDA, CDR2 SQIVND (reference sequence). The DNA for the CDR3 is TGTGCCAGTAGTATTTGGGTTATTCAGCCCCAGCATTTT. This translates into CASSIWVIQPQHF.

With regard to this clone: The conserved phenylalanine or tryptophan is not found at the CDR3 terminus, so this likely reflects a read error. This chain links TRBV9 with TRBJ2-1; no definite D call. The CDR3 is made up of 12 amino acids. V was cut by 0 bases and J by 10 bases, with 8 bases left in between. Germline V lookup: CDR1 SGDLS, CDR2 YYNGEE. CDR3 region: CASSVGTEEQFL. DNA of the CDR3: TGTGCCAGCAGCGTAGGTACAGAAGAGCAGTTCTTG.

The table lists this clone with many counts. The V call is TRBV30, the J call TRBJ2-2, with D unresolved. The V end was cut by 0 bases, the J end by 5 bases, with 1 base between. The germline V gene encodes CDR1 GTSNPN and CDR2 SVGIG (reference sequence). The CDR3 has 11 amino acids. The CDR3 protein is CAWSVTGELFF. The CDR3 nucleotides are TGTGCCTGGAGTGTTACCGGGGAGCTGTTTTTT.

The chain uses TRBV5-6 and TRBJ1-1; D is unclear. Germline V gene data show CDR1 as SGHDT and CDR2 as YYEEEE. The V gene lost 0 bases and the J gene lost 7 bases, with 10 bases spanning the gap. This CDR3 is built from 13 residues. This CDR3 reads CASSLGGYLEAFF. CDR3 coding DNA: TGTGCCAGCAGCTTGGGAGGGTATCTTGAAGCTTTCTTT.